The 21 T cell receptor beta chains reported below all come from one sample, sequenced in a study of cytomegalovirus exposure and HLA in healthy donors. Primers: 60 Vbeta forward and 13 Jbeta reverse. Here immunoSEQ multiplex PCR was the method, and the copy in TCRdb shows in-frame clones only, minus some. The data contain roughly 160,000 clones, around 79% of them seen just once; the ten biggest clones take up 2.1%. The sequenced sample was PBMCs. Every receptor here comes from a man aged 35 to 55 in good health and CMV-seronegative.

This chain connects TRBV23-1 to TRBJ1-5; 7 nucleotides agree with TRBD1. TRBV23-1 is treated as an ORF (open reading frame) with a function not yet certain. This CDR3 is built from 18 residues. J lost 0 bases, V lost 3 bases, and 11 bases had no gene match. For the CDR3, the DNA is TGCGCCAGCAGTCATCCCGGGACAGCAGGGGTTAGCAATCAGCCCCAGCATTTT. This encodes CASSHPGTAGVSNQPQHF.

The V gene is TRBV7-9, the J gene TRBJ2-2; D perhaps matches TRBD2 (5 bases). Germline V gives CDR1 SEHNR, CDR2 FQNEAQ (reference sequence). The CDR3 is 15 amino acids. Trimming pared 1 base from V and 3 bases from J, leaving 9 bases between. In DNA form, the CDR3 reads TGTGCCAGCAGCTTAGGAGGGCCGGACACCGGGGAGCTGTTTTTT. This translates into CASSLGGPDTGELFF.

The V gene is TRBV6-1, the J gene TRBJ2-7; 12 bases are a match to TRBD2. The germline CDR1 and CDR2 sequences are MNHNS and SASEGT. V gave up 7 bases and J gave up 11 bases; unmatched junction bases: 9. The CDR3 covers 13 residues. The CDR3 DNA sequence: TGTGCCAGCACCTCTAGCGGGAGGGCCTCTGAGTACTTC. Translation: CASTSSGRASEYF.

V gene TRBV10-3 combines with J gene TRBJ2-7; 8 nucleotides line up with TRBD1. The CDR3 runs 15 residues. Germline loops: CDR1 ENHRY, CDR2 SYGVKD. The trim removed 7 bases at V and 4 bases at J, leaving 12 bases unmatched. The CDR3 region is CAITSRQGAGYEQYF. In nucleotides, the CDR3 is TGTGCCATCACTTCCCGGCAGGGGGCAGGGTACGAGCAGTACTTC.

The chain uses TRBV30 and TRBJ1-5, with no clear D. V lost 2 bases to trimming and J lost 2 bases, with 13 bases between them. Germline V gene sequence: CDR1 GTSNPN, CDR2 SVGIG (reference sequence). This CDR3 region has 15 residues. CDR3 in amino acids: CAWSSSGVRNQPQHF. CDR3 nucleotides: TGTGCCTGGAGTAGTTCCGGGGTCCGCAATCAGCCCCAGCATTTT. Full variable domain (outside the CDR3, taken from reference TRBV30 and TRBJ1-5): SQTIHQWPATLVQPVGSPLSLECTVEGTSNPNLYWYRQAAGRGLQLLFYSVGIGQISSEVPQNLSASRPQDRQFILSSKKLLLSDSGFYLCAWSSSGVRNQPQHFGDGTRLSIL.

This clone has more than one count but fewer than ten. The chain combines TRBV10-3 with TRBJ2-5; a weak D match, TRBD2 (5 bases). Germline CDR1 reads ENHRY; CDR2 reads SYGVKD. This CDR3 is 14 amino acids long. V was trimmed by 0 bases and J by 3 bases, leaving 8 bases between them. For the CDR3, the DNA is TGTGCCATCAGTGAGTCCCACGGGGAAGAGACCCAGTACTTC. Protein product: CAISESHGEETQYF.

This rearrangement joins TRBV9 to TRBJ2-7; 8 positions agree with TRBD2. The V gene end was trimmed by 4 bases and the J gene end by 4 bases; junction bases not matched to a gene: 10. The V gene's germline CDR1 is SGDLS and CDR2 YYNGEE. The CDR3 is 15 amino acids. The CDR3 DNA follows: TGTGCCAGCAGCCCCCCCGTTTCTAGCGGGTACGAGCAGTACTTC. It specifies CASSPPVSSGYEQYF.

The J gene is TRBJ1-4, the V gene TRBV14, with D unclear. Trimming pared 3 bases from V and 12 bases from J, leaving 17 bases between. Per the germline V gene, CDR1 is SGHDN and CDR2 is FVKESK. The CDR3 runs to 14 residues. This CDR3 is CASSHTSNSRELFF. As DNA, the CDR3 is TGTGCCAGCAGCCATACGTCTAACTCTCGAGAACTGTTTTTT. Using reference TRBV14 and TRBJ1-4 for the parts outside the CDR3, the full variable domain is EAGVTQFPSHSVIEKGQTVTLRCDPISGHDNLYWYRRVMGKEIKFLLHFVKESKQDESGMPNNRFLAERTGGTYSTLKVQPAELEDSGVYFCASSHTSNSRELFFGSGTQLSVL.

This sequence joins TRBV4-2 and TRBJ2-7, with 12 positions matching TRBD2. With V trimmed by 5 bases and J by 6 bases, 5 bases remained unmatched. This CDR3 has 14 amino acids. CDR1 LGHNA and CDR2 YNFKEQ come from the germline V gene. In DNA form, the CDR3 reads TGTGCCAGCAGCACCCGGACTAGCGGGACCGAGCAGTACTTC. This gives the protein CASSTRTSGTEQYF.

The V gene is TRBV9, the J gene TRBJ2-4; weak D call: TRBD1 (6 bases). Germline-derived CDR1 and CDR2 are SGDLS and YYNGEE. Trimming stripped 0 bases from V and 7 bases from J, with 17 bases between. The CDR3 covers 16 residues. CDR3 loop: CASSVALGQPGNIQYF. In DNA form, the CDR3 reads TGTGCCAGCAGCGTAGCCTTAGGACAGCCGGGTAACATTCAGTACTTC.

The chain recombines TRBV6-1 with TRBJ2-5; D is uncertain. Trimming left V 0 bases short and J 3 bases short, with 17 bases between. Germline lookup yields CDR1 MNHNS and CDR2 SASEGT. The CDR3 runs 17 residues. The CDR3 sequence is CASSEARPGVTKETQYF. The CDR3 DNA follows: TGTGCCAGCAGTGAAGCGAGGCCCGGTGTAACCAAAGAGACCCAGTACTTC.

The chain links TRBV29-1 to TRBJ2-1; D remains ambiguous. The CDR3 loop spans 14 amino acids. Trimming took 4 bases from V and 0 from J, leaving 10 bases between them. Germline loops: CDR1 SQVTM, CDR2 ANQGSEA. CDR3 nucleotide sequence: TGCAGCGTTGTTACGGTCGACTCCTACAATGAGCAGTTCTTC. It yields the protein CSVVTVDSYNEQFF.

The chain links TRBV18 to TRBJ1-2; D is possibly TRBD1 (5 bases). Germline loops: CDR1 KGHSH, CDR2 LQKENI. The CDR3 runs 13 residues. V was trimmed by 3 bases and J by 8 bases, leaving 13 bases between them. As DNA, the CDR3 is TGTGCCAGCTCACCCGAAGGGACTGGCGGCTACACCTTC. Protein: CASSPEGTGGYTF.

This clone was observed a few times. The V gene is TRBV5-4, the J gene TRBJ2-5; possibly TRBD2 for D (6 bases). V lost 1 base, J lost 3 bases, and 13 bases lay in between. The CDR3 spans 15 residues. Germline lookup yields CDR1 SGHNT and CDR2 YYREEE (reference sequence). The CDR3 is CASSLRDFGKETQYF. In DNA form, the CDR3 reads TGTGCCAGCAGCTTGCGGGACTTTGGTAAAGAGACCCAGTACTTC.

V gene TRBV6-1 combines with J gene TRBJ2-5, with 9 positions matching TRBD1. The CDR3 has 16 residues. Germline V gene lookup returns CDR1 MNHNS and CDR2 SASEGT. V lost 0 bases, J lost 4 bases, and 6 bases stayed unmatched. The CDR3 bases are TGTGCCAGCAGTGAAGCTGGGACAGGGATCGCAGAGACCCAGTACTTC. This sequence encodes CASSEAGTGIAETQYF.

This clone has more than one count but fewer than ten. This chain joins TRBV27 and TRBJ2-5, with a weak D call TRBD1 (6 bases). Trimming pared 5 bases from V and 5 bases from J, leaving 6 bases between. From germline, CDR1 is MNHEY and CDR2 SMNVEV (reference sequence). The CDR3 extends over 11 amino acids. CDR3 residues: CASSQGETQYF. The DNA of the CDR3 is TGTGCCAGCAGTCAGGGGGAGACCCAGTACTTC.

V gene TRBV29-1 combines with J gene TRBJ2-2; the D is unclear. The CDR3 totals 14 residues. Trimming left V 7 bases short and J 2 bases short, with 14 bases between. Germline CDR1 SQVTM, CDR2 ANQGSEA. CDR3 sequence (DNA): TGCAGCGCTGCAGGCGCTGCAAACACCGGGGAGCTGTTTTTT. Encoded protein: CSAAGAANTGELFF.

The sample holds one count of this clone. Written as DNA, the CDR3 is TGCGCCAGCATGGAGGGAGGCATCGCAGATACGCAGTATTTT. Protein product: CASMEGGIADTQYF. The J gene is TRBJ2-3, the V gene TRBV5-1, with a tentative D call TRBD2 (6 bases). The CDR3 length is 14 residues. V was cut by 6 bases and J by 4 bases, with 15 bases left in between. In germline, CDR1 is SGHRS, CDR2 YFSETQ.

As for this clone: Within the sample, other DNA sequences also encode this same CDR3. This rearrangement joins TRBV9 to TRBJ2-7; TRBD2 agrees at 14 bases. The trim removed 2 bases at V and 1 base at J, leaving 2 bases unmatched. Germline CDR1 is SGDLS and CDR2 is YYNGEE. The CDR3 has 16 amino acids. CDR3 region: CASSVGLAGVSYEQYF. The CDR3 nucleotides are TGTGCCAGCAGCGTGGGACTAGCGGGAGTTTCCTACGAGCAGTACTTC.

This chain joins TRBV6-5 and TRBJ2-1; unclear D gene. This CDR3 is 13 amino acids long. Trimming stripped 5 bases from V and 5 bases from J, with 10 bases between. CDR1 is MNHEY and CDR2 is SVGAGI in the germline V gene. The CDR3 nucleotides are TGTGCCAGCAGTACGGTAGCCGACAATGAGCAGTTCTTC. It yields the protein CASSTVADNEQFF.

This rearrangement joins TRBV11-2 to TRBJ2-2; D not certain. This CDR3 has 14 residues. V was trimmed by 4 bases and J by 3 bases, leaving 9 bases between them. Germline V CDR1 and CDR2: SGHAT, FQNNGV. CDR3 DNA: TGTGCCAGCAGCTGGGCCCAGGACACCGGGGAGCTGTTTTTT. It is translated as CASSWAQDTGELFF.